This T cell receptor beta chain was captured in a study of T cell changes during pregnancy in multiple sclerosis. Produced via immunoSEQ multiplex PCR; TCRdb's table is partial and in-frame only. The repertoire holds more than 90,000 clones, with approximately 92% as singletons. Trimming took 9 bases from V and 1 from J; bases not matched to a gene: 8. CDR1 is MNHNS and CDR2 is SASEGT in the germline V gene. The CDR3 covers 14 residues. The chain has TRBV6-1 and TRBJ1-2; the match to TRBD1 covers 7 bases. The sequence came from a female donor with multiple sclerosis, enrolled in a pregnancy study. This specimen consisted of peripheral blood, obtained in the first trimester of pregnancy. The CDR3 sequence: CASLGTEINYGYTF. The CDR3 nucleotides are TGTGCCAGTTTAGGGACAGAGATTAACTATGGCTACACCTTC.